The 26 T cell receptor beta chains listed next were all sequenced from one sample in a study of CD8 T cells in ankylosing spondylitis. Antigens for these TCRs are unknown. Study-wide points: Characteristic, it appeared, of ankylosing spondylitis blood was a TCR beta motif of about eight highly homologous variants.

Via MiXCR, TCRdb re-called the 5' RACE reads, giving one row per CDR3 protein. The table has about 540,000 distinct CDR3 sequences, about 13% seen once. Sequenced sample: blood, either unsorted or a sorted T cell fraction (not recorded which). Receptor source: a male donor with ankylosing spondylitis.

This clonotype was counted between two and nine times. The gene calls are TRBV7-2 and TRBJ1-1, with a tentative D call TRBD1 (5 bases). The V and J ends lost 5 bases and 3 bases respectively, with 10 bases between them. This CDR3 has 13 residues. Germline V gene data show CDR1 as SGHTA and CDR2 as FQGNSA. This CDR3 is CASSPRTYTEAFF. CDR3 DNA: TGTGCCAGCAGCCCCCGGACATACACTGAAGCTTTCTTT.

Ten or more counts support this clonotype. The V gene is TRBV4-1, the J gene TRBJ1-4; 8 bases align to TRBD1. The CDR3 spans 15 residues. Germline CDR1 is MGHRA and CDR2 is YSYEKL. Trimming cost V 4 bases and J 7 bases; bases outside gene matches: 8. CDR3 DNA: TGCGCCAGCAGCCCTTCGACAGGGGTTGGTGAAAAACTGTTTTTT. The encoded protein is CASSPSTGVGEKLFF.

This clonotype was observed a few times. The chain joins TRBV2 to TRBJ2-1; TRBD1 matches at 8 bases. There are 12 residues in the CDR3. The V gene end was trimmed by 9 bases and the J gene end by 6 bases; junction bases not matched to a gene: 4. Germline CDR1 SNHLY, CDR2 FYNNEI. The CDR3 nucleotides read TGTGCCAGTGGGGACAGGTTCAATGAGCAGTTCTTC. This encodes CASGDRFNEQFF.

This clonotype was seen a few times. The chain recombines TRBV12-3 or TRBV12-4 with TRBJ2-1, with D tentatively TRBD1 (6 bases). The CDR3 has 12 amino acids. V dropped 7 bases and J dropped 5 bases, with 9 bases sitting between them. Written as DNA, the CDR3 is TGTGCCAGCACCAGGGGAGACAATGAGCAGTTCTTC. Its translation: CASTRGDNEQFF.

The V and J genes are TRBV7-9 and TRBJ2-5; either TRBD1 or TRBD2 may supply D (5 bases each). The germline V gene encodes CDR1 SEHNR and CDR2 FQNEAQ (reference sequence). There are 15 residues in the CDR3. The V gene lost 4 bases and the J gene lost 1 base, with 13 bases spanning the gap. The CDR3 loop reads CASSSPGHLQETQYF. The DNA of the CDR3 is TGTGCCAGCAGCTCCCCGGGGCACCTCCAAGAGACCCAGTACTTC. Looking up the rest from reference TRBV7-9 and TRBJ2-5 gives the full variable domain: DTGVSQNPRHKITKRGQNVTFRCDPISEHNRLYWYRQTLGQGPEFLTYFQNEAQLEKSRLLSDRFSAERPKGSFSTLEIQRTEQGDSAMYLCASSSPGHLQETQYFGPGTRLLVL.

The chain is built from TRBV25-1 and TRBJ2-5; 7 bases fit TRBD1. The CDR3 loop spans 14 amino acids. Germline V gene lookup returns CDR1 MGHDK and CDR2 SYGVNS. The V and J ends lost 3 bases and 5 bases, in that order; junction bases with no gene match: 6. CDR3 coding DNA: TGTGCCAGCAGTGAGGGACAGTCGCTCGAGACCCAGTACTTC. It specifies CASSEGQSLETQYF. Full variable domain (outside the CDR3, taken from reference TRBV25-1 and TRBJ2-5): EADIYQTPRYLVIGTGKKITLECSQTMGHDKMYWYQQDPGMELHLIHYSYGVNSTEKGDLSSESTVSRIRTEHFPLTLESARPSHTSQYLCASSEGQSLETQYFGPGTRLLVL.

This clonotype was recorded many times. The rearrangement uses TRBV20-1 and TRBJ1-1; no clear D gene. From germline, CDR1 is DFQATT and CDR2 SNEGSKA (reference sequence). Trimming removed 0 bases from V and 0 bases from J, with 17 bases in between. This CDR3 has 17 amino acids. The CDR3 bases are TGCAGTGCTAGAGATCAGGTCAGAGAGGCGATGAACACTGAAGCTTTCTTT. It is translated as CSARDQVREAMNTEAFF.

The chain's CDR3 is CSATGLAGAETQYF. The CDR3 region has the DNA TGCAGTGCGACGGGACTAGCGGGAGCAGAGACCCAGTACTTC. This chain links TRBV20-1 with TRBJ2-5; 14 bases are shared with TRBD2. V gave up 6 bases and J gave up 4 bases; unmatched junction bases: 4. Germline values: CDR1 DFQATT, CDR2 SNEGSKA (reference sequence). The CDR3 contains 14 residues.

This clonotype was recorded at least ten times. The genes are TRBV4-1 and TRBJ2-7; no definite D call. The CDR3 totals 14 residues. V was clipped by 0 bases and J by 0 bases, with 6 bases between them. Germline-derived CDR1 and CDR2 are MGHRA and YSYEKL. The DNA of the CDR3 is TGCGCCAGCAGCCAAGATACAGCCTCCTACGAGCAGTACGTC. Protein sequence: CASSQDTASYEQYV.

This clonotype was picked up a small number of times. The V gene is TRBV29-1, the J gene TRBJ2-2; D ambiguous. The V gene lost 2 bases and the J gene lost 2 bases, with 9 bases spanning the gap. Germline V gives CDR1 SQVTM, CDR2 ANQGSEA. The CDR3 has 14 residues. The DNA of the CDR3 is TGCAGCGTTGAATTCCGACATAACACCGGGGAGCTGTTTTTT. Translating gives CSVEFRHNTGELFF.

This clonotype was seen ten or more times. A read error may explain this, as a much larger clone is one base away. The chain links TRBV7-9 to TRBJ2-5, with a tentative D call TRBD1 (8 bases). CDR1 and CDR2 from the germline V gene are SEHNR and FQNEAQ (reference sequence). V lost 4 bases to trimming and J lost 1 base, with 10 bases between them. This CDR3 is 14 amino acids long. The CDR3 protein is CASSYRGGQETQYF. The CDR3, as DNA: TGTGCCAGCAGCTACAGGGGGGGCCAAGAGACCCAGTACTTC.

This clonotype was seen only a few times. V is TRBV12-3 or TRBV12-4 and J is TRBJ1-2; a possible D gene is TRBD1 (5 bases). V lost 0 bases to trimming and J lost 3 bases, with 11 bases between them. The CDR3 consists of 15 residues. This CDR3 is CASSLAQGLYYGYTF. CDR3 bases: TGTGCCAGCAGTTTAGCGCAGGGACTGTACTATGGCTACACCTTC.

This clonotype was seen ten or more times. The chain employs TRBV15 and TRBJ1-2; D remains ambiguous. This CDR3 is built from 16 residues. Germline CDR1 LNHNV, CDR2 YYDKDF (reference sequence). V was clipped by 1 base and J by 5 bases, with 17 bases between them. The CDR3 region is CATSRVPKDQVYGYTF. The CDR3, as DNA: TGTGCCACCAGCAGAGTCCCCAAGGACCAAGTTTATGGCTACACCTTC. Using reference TRBV15 and TRBJ1-2 for the parts outside the CDR3, the full variable domain is DAMVIQNPRYQVTQFGKPVTLSCSQTLNHNVMYWYQQKSSQAPKLLFHYYDKDFNNEADTPDNFQSRRPNTSFCFLDIRSPGLGDTAMYLCATSRVPKDQVYGYTFGSGTRLTVV.

This clonotype showed up many times. This chain connects TRBV5-1 to TRBJ2-1; no definite D call. Germline-derived CDR1 and CDR2 are SGHRS and YFSETQ. The CDR3 spans 12 residues. V lost 3 bases, J lost 8 bases, and 9 bases lay in between. CDR3 amino acids: CASSYPSDEQFF. The DNA of the CDR3 is TGCGCCAGCAGCTACCCCTCAGATGAGCAGTTCTTC. The full variable domain, with the rest looked up from reference TRBV5-1 and TRBJ2-1, is KAGVTQTPRYLIKTRGQQVTLSCSPISGHRSVSWYQQTPGQGLQFLFEYFSETQRNKGNFPGRFSGRQFSNSRSEMNVSTLELGDSALYLCASSYPSDEQFFGPGTRLTVL.

The chain uses TRBV7-9 and TRBJ2-7; 8 bases map to TRBD2. CDR1 and CDR2 (germline): SEHNR, FQNEAQ (reference sequence). The CDR3 has 14 amino acids. J gave up 1 base and V 7 bases, and 6 bases lay outside the gene matches. Here the CDR3 DNA reads TGTGCCAGCACCCTAGCGGGCGAATCCTACGAGCAGTACTTC. Protein: CASTLAGESYEQYF.

This clonotype was detected a few times. This sequence joins TRBV2 and TRBJ1-1, with 9 positions matching TRBD1. J lost 6 bases, V lost 4 bases, and 9 bases had no gene match. Germline V CDR1 and CDR2: SNHLY, FYNNEI. CDR3 length equals 15 residues. CDR3 in DNA: TGTGCCAGCAGTGTAACACCGGGACAGGGTGCTGAAGCTTTCTTT. This gives the protein CASSVTPGQGAEAFF. The full variable domain, in which reference TRBV2 and TRBJ1-1 provide the parts outside the CDR3, is EPEVTQTPSHQVTQMGQEVILRCVPISNHLYFYWYRQILGQKVEFLVSFYNNEISEKSEIFDDQFSVERPDGSNFTLKIRSTKLEDSAMYFCASSVTPGQGAEAFFGQGTRLTVV.

This clonotype occurred a few times. V usage is TRBV7-9 and J usage is TRBJ2-7; possible D gene TRBD1, 5 bases. Germline V gene sequence: CDR1 SEHNR, CDR2 FQNEAQ (reference sequence). This CDR3 is 14 amino acids long. V lost 2 bases, J lost 3 bases, and 11 bases lay in between. The CDR3 coding sequence is TGTGCCAGCAGCTTAAGGGGAAAGGGCTACGAGCAGTACTTC. Translating it yields CASSLRGKGYEQYF.

The chain links TRBV20-1 to TRBJ2-1; no clear D gene. Trimming took 6 bases from V and 1 from J, leaving 7 bases between them. Germline CDR1 reads DFQATT; CDR2 reads SNEGSKA (reference sequence). This CDR3 contains 12 residues. The CDR3 is CSATGSYNEQFF. The CDR3 DNA follows: TGCAGTGCAACGGGTTCCTACAATGAGCAGTTCTTC.

For this clonotype: A much larger clone is a single base away; this may be a read error. This chain uses TRBV5-1 with TRBJ2-1, with 8 positions matching TRBD2. This CDR3 is built from 14 residues. Germline lookup yields CDR1 SGHRS and CDR2 YFSETQ. V shed 2 bases, J shed 9 bases, and the junction held 7 bases outside the gene matches. CDR3 region: CASSLSGSEIEQFF. In DNA, the CDR3 is TGCGCCAGCAGCTTAAGCGGGAGTGAAATTGAGCAGTTCTTC.

This rearrangement joins TRBV3-1 to TRBJ2-1, with 7 bases lining up with TRBD2. The CDR3 runs to 15 residues. The germline gives CDR1 LGHDT, CDR2 YNNKEL (reference sequence). Germline trimming cut 4 bases from V and 0 bases from J; bases unmatched to any gene: 3. CDR3 sequence: CASSPGRPSYNEQFF. The CDR3 DNA follows: TGTGCCAGCAGCCCCGGGAGGCCCTCCTACAATGAGCAGTTCTTC.

The chain is built from TRBV18 and TRBJ1-3; the match to TRBD1 covers 7 bases. Trimming removed 3 bases from V and 0 bases from J; junction bases left unmatched: 11. Germline loops: CDR1 KGHSH, CDR2 LQKENI. This CDR3 is 18 amino acids long. This chain's CDR3 is CASSPRTATGISGNTIYF. The CDR3 nucleotides are TGTGCCAGCTCACCCAGAACTGCGACAGGGATCTCTGGAAACACCATATATTTT.

This sequence joins TRBV6-2 or TRBV6-3 and TRBJ2-7; 12 positions match TRBD2. This CDR3 is built from 16 residues. V was clipped by 8 bases and J by 3 bases; unmatched bases: 11. CDR1 MNHEY and CDR2 SVGEGT come from the germline V gene. This chain's CDR3 is CASGQGLAGKDYEQYV. DNA of the CDR3: TGTGCCAGCGGTCAAGGACTAGCGGGAAAGGACTACGAGCAGTACGTC.

This clonotype was seen a few times. The chain combines TRBV5-1 with TRBJ2-1; D not certain. The CDR3 has 16 amino acids. V gave up 4 bases and J gave up 0 bases, with 14 bases separating them. The germline gives CDR1 SGHRS, CDR2 YFSETQ. The CDR3 coding sequence is TGCGCCAGCAGCCCGGACGCCTGGAGCTCCTACAATGAGCAGTTCTTC. It yields the protein CASSPDAWSSYNEQFF.

V and J are TRBV15 and TRBJ1-2; perhaps TRBD1 as D (6 bases). Trimming shortened V by 6 bases and J by 3 bases, and 17 bases separated the two germline ends. In germline, CDR1 is LNHNV, CDR2 YYDKDF (reference sequence). The CDR3 runs to 15 residues. The chain's CDR3 is CATSTTGYGDYGYTF. In DNA form, the CDR3 reads TGTGCCACCAGTACCACAGGGTACGGTGACTATGGCTACACCTTC.

This clonotype was counted a few times. V is TRBV27 and J is TRBJ2-7; weak D call: TRBD2 (6 bases). The CDR3 is 15 residues long. Germline loops: CDR1 MNHEY, CDR2 SMNVEV (reference sequence). The germline V and J ends were trimmed by 5 bases and 1 base, with 15 bases remaining between them. The CDR3 sequence is CASSRTGTDSYEQYV. The CDR3 DNA reads as TGTGCCAGCAGTCGGACCGGGACTGATTCCTACGAGCAGTACGTC.

The rearrangement links TRBV20-1 to TRBJ2-3, with D unresolved. V lost 5 bases to trimming and J lost 9 bases, with 12 bases between them. There are 11 residues in the CDR3. Germline assignment: CDR1 DFQATT and CDR2 SNEGSKA (reference sequence). The CDR3 loop is CSAQISGTQYF. For the CDR3, the DNA is TGCAGTGCTCAGATTTCCGGCACGCAGTATTTT.